The 4 T cell receptor beta chains reported below all come from one sample, sequenced in a study of T-cell memory formation after mild COVID-19. Using its own MiXCR run on the 5' RACE reads, TCRdb lists one record per CDR3 protein. Of more than 14,000 distinct CDR3 sequences listed, roughly 23% are singletons. The sequenced sample was PBMCs or a T cell subset sorted from them (not recorded which). The receptor set was obtained from a man aged 18 to 30 who had mild COVID-19 (a few samples of this study predate the infection). Cell type and time point are not known.

This clonotype was observed at least ten times. V and J are TRBV25-1 and TRBJ1-6; D unresolved. Germline loops: CDR1 MGHDK, CDR2 SYGVNS. The CDR3 has 14 amino acids. Trimming shortened V by 5 bases and J by 3 bases, and 8 bases separated the two germline ends. The CDR3 sequence is CASSLGLYNSPLHF. The CDR3 DNA reads as TGTGCCAGCAGTCTAGGGCTCTATAATTCACCCCTCCACTTT.

This clonotype has a count of ten or more. The rearrangement links TRBV7-8 to TRBJ1-2, with 9 bases matching TRBD1. The CDR3 is 14 amino acids. Germline CDR1 reads SGHVS; CDR2 reads FQNEAQ. With V trimmed by 5 bases and J by 5 bases, 6 bases remained unmatched. CDR3 in DNA: TGTGCCAGCAGCCCCACAGGGGGCTGGTATGGCTACACCTTC. As protein: CASSPTGGWYGYTF. The full variable domain, completed using reference TRBV7-8 and TRBJ1-2, is GAGVSQSPRYKVAKRGQDVALRCDPISGHVSLFWYQQALGQGPEFLTYFQNEAQLDKSGLPSDRFFAERPEGSVSTLKIQRTQQEDSAVYLCASSPTGGWYGYTFGSGTRLTVV.

This clonotype was observed at least ten times. V usage is TRBV4-3 and J usage is TRBJ1-5, with a weak D call TRBD1 (6 bases). Germline CDR1 reads LGHNA; CDR2 reads YSLEER. CDR3 length equals 14 residues. With 0 bases removed from V and 5 bases from J, the gap between germline ends came to 8 bases. CDR3 DNA sequence: TGCGCCAGCAGCCAAGAACAGGGTTATCAGCCCCAGCATTTT. Its protein product is CASSQEQGYQPQHF.

This clonotype was picked up many times. V usage is TRBV7-6 and J usage is TRBJ2-2, with D uncertain. Germline V gives CDR1 SGHVS, CDR2 FNYEAQ. V lost 3 bases and J lost 5, with 13 bases in between. The CDR3 is 15 residues long. The CDR3 DNA sequence: TGTGCCAGCAGCTTCCTCCCCACTCCGACCGGGGAGCTGTTTTTT. Translation gives CASSFLPTPTGELFF.